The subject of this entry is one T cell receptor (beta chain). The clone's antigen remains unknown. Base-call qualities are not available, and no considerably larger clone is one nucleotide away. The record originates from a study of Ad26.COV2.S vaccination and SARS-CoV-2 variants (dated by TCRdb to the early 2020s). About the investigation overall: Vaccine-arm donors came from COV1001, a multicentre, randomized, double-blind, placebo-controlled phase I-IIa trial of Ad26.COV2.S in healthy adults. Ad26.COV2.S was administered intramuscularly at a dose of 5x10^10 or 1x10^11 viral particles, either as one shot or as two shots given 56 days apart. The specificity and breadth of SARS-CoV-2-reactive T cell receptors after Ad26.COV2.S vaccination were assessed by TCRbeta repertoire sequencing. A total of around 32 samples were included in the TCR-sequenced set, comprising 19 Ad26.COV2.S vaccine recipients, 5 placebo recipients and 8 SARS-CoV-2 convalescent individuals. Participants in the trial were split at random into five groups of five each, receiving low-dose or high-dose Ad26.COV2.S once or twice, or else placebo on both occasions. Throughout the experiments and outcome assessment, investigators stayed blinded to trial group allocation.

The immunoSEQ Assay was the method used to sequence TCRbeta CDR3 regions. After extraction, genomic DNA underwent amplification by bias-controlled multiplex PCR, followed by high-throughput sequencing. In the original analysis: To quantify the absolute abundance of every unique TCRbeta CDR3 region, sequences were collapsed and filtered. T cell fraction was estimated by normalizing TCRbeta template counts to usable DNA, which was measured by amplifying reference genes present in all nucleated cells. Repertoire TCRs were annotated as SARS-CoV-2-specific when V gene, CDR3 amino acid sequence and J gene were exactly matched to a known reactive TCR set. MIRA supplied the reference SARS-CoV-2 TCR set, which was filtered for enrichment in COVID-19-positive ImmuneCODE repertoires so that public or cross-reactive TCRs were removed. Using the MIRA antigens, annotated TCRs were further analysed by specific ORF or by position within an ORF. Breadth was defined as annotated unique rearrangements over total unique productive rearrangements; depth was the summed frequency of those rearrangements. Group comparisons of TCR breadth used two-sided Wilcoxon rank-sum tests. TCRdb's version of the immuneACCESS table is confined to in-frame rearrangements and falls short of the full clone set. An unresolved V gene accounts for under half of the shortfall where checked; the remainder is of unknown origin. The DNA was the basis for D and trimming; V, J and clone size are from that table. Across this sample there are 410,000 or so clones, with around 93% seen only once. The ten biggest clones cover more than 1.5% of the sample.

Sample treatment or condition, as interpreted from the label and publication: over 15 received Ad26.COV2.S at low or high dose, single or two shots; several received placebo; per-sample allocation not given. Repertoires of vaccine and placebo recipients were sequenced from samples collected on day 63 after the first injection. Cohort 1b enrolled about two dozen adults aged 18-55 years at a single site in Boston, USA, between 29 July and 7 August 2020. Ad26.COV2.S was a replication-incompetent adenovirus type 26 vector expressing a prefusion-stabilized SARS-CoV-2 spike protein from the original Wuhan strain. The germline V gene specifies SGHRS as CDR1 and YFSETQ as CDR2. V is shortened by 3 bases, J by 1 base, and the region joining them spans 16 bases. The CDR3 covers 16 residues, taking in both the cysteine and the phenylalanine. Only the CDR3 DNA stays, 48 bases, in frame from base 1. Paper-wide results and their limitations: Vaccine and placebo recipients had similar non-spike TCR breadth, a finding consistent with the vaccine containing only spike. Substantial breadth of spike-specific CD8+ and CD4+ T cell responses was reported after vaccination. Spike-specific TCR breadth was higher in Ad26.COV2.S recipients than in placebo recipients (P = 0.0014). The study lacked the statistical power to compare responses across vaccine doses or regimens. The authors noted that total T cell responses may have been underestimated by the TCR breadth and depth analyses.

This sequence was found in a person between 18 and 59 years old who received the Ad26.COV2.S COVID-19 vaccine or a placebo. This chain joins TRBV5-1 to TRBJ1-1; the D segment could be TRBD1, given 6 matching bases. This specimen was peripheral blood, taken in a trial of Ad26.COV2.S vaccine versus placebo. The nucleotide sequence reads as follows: TGCGCCAGCAGCTACCAGGGGACCCGGGAGAACACTGAAGCTTTCTTT. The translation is CASSYQGTRENTEAFF.